Only a few counts were recorded for the clone carrying this TCR beta chain. Its specificity is unknown. Distinct nucleotide sequences in the sample also encode this CDR3. Sorting that relied on CD45RO/CCR7/CD25/CD127/CD95/CD27 yielded CD4+ naive, central memory, regulatory and stem cell-like memory cells. Every isolated RNA sample was fully reverse transcribed, so sequencing captured expressed TCRB transcripts. Sequenced by immunoSEQ multiplex PCR; TCRdb stores in-frame clones only, minus some. In the table there are 640,000 or so clones, roughly 13% of which are singletons. This record belongs to a study of beta chain features in type 1 diabetes. Study information: Examination covered 100 million to 140 million sorted cells spanning all samples.

Per germline, CDR1 SGHTA and CDR2 FQGNSA. V was shortened by 1 base and J by 0 bases, with 9 bases between the two germline ends. The CDR3 runs 15 residues. Findings of the study overall: Type 1 diabetes patients showed fewer insertions and more deletions at VDJ junctions. Whether HLA type affects TCRB rearrangement stayed undetermined in the present work. Shorter TCRB CDR3s, moderately but significantly so, were found in Type 1 diabetes patients in all four CD4+ subsets.

Sequencing input: naive CD4+ T cells from blood. The chain uses TRBV7-2 and TRBJ1-1; D uncertain. The receptor was isolated from a man aged 18 to 35 with type 1 diabetes. This chain's CDR3 is CASSLGGRMNTEAFF. The CDR3 bases are TGTGCCAGCAGCTTAGGGGGTAGGATGAACACTGAAGCTTTCTTT.